This T cell receptor (beta chain) was profiled in a study of naive and memory T cell subsets. Study-wide results and limits: Findings for naive and memory subsets could not be checked against ground truth. Clonotypes here are unpaired alpha or beta chain sequences. TCR abundance followed a power law differing between naive and memory subsets. Naive repertoires, especially CD8, held a few larger clonotypes, possibly memory cells re-expressing CD45RA. Diversity fell and Gini index rose from naive through CM, EM, EMRA.

Deletions cut 4 bases from V and 4 bases from J, with 14 bases between. The germline V gene has CDR1 LGHNA and CDR2 YNFKEQ. The CDR3 is 14 residues long. An equimolar mix of two oligonucleotides served as the beta constant-region primer for TRBC1 and TRBC2. The ligated cDNA underwent four PCR rounds using SP2 and nested alpha and beta constant-region primers. TCRdb reprocessed the UMI-ligation and nested PCR reads via MiXCR and lists one record per CDR3 protein. The sample holds over 110,000 distinct CDR3 sequences; approximately 20% are singletons and the top ten take about 0.6%. On this clonotype: Its target is not known.

The chain couples TRBV4-2 to TRBJ2-7; D is perhaps TRBD1 (6 bases). Sequences were obtained from naive CD8+ T cells from blood. The sequence came from a human donor in good health. CDR3 amino acids: CASSPGRGEYEQYF. The CDR3 DNA is TGTGCCAGCAGCCCGGGCAGGGGAGAGTACGAGCAGTACTTC.